Shown below are 15 T cell receptor beta chains from a single sample sequenced in a study of cytomegalovirus exposure and HLA in healthy donors. Vbeta (60) and Jbeta (13) primers were used in the PCR. Some clones are missing from TCRdb's copy, which holds only in-frame ones; the method was immunoSEQ multiplex PCR. This sample has 120,000 or so clones, with roughly 83% found just once. Specimen: PBMCs. Receptors originate from a man younger than 35 in good health and CMV-seropositive.

V gene TRBV5-1 combines with J gene TRBJ2-3, with D perhaps TRBD1 (6 bases). Trimming cost V 3 bases and J 4 bases, with 18 bases left between them. This CDR3 is 16 amino acids long. Germline CDR1 SGHRS, CDR2 YFSETQ. The CDR3 loop is CASSSPAGDGADTQYF. The DNA of the CDR3 is TGCGCCAGCAGCTCCCCTGCAGGGGACGGCGCAGATACGCAGTATTTT.

The count of this clone is one. The chain combines TRBV4-1 with TRBJ2-1; D might be TRBD2 (5 bases). CDR1 MGHRA and CDR2 YSYEKL come from the germline V gene. This CDR3 is 15 amino acids long. V was trimmed by 5 bases and J by 4 bases, leaving 15 bases between them. The CDR3 nucleotides read TGCGCCAGCAGCGAGAAGACTAAACCTTACAATGAGCAGTTCTTC. Translating gives CASSEKTKPYNEQFF.

The chain employs TRBV6-4 and TRBJ2-2; 7 nucleotides align to TRBD1. The junction had 9 bases not matched to a gene; V was cut back by 4 bases and J by 7 bases. The germline V gene has CDR1 MRHNA and CDR2 SNTAGT. The CDR3 spans 15 residues. CDR3 sequence (DNA): TGTGCCAGCAGTGTGACAGGGAGTGGCGGCGGGGAGCTGTTTTTT. Translation: CASSVTGSGGGELFF.

The chain is built from TRBV4-1 and TRBJ1-4; the D is unclear. Deletions cut 8 bases from V and 1 base from J, with 14 bases between. Germline lookup yields CDR1 MGHRA and CDR2 YSYEKL. This CDR3 has 15 amino acids. The CDR3 is CASSLRWLTNEKLFF. CDR3 coding DNA: TGCGCCAGCTCCCTCCGTTGGCTAACTAATGAAAAACTGTTTTTT.

This sequence joins TRBV28 and TRBJ1-1; tentatively, D is TRBD1 (5 bases). CDR3 length: 13 residues. The V gene lost 7 bases and the J gene lost 7 bases, with 16 bases spanning the gap. CDR1 and CDR2 (germline): MDHEN, SYDVKM. The DNA for the CDR3 is TGTGCCAGCACCCCGTCAGGGCCACTTGAAGCTTTCTTT. The encoded protein is CASTPSGPLEAFF.

This clone was seen only once. The chain employs TRBV18 and TRBJ1-1, with TRBD1 matching over 7 bases. Germline V CDR1 and CDR2: KGHSH, LQKENI. CDR3 size: 15 residues. V gave up 3 bases and J gave up 1 base; unmatched junction bases: 5. CDR3 nucleotides: TGTGCCAGCTCACCGGAGGACAGGTGGAACACTGAAGCTTTCTTT. Amino acids: CASSPEDRWNTEAFF.

V is TRBV7-8 and J is TRBJ1-5; 8 bases match TRBD1. Germline V gene sequence: CDR1 SGHVS, CDR2 FQNEAQ. V was pared by 4 bases and J by 9 bases, with 11 bases of the junction left unmatched. This CDR3 region has 15 residues. As DNA, the CDR3 is TGTGCCAGCAGCTCACGGGACAGGCGCTCGGCGCCCCAGCATTTT. Amino acids: CASSSRDRRSAPQHF. The whole variable domain, remainder taken from reference TRBV7-8 and TRBJ1-5, is GAGVSQSPRYKVAKRGQDVALRCDPISGHVSLFWYQQALGQGPEFLTYFQNEAQLDKSGLPSDRFFAERPEGSVSTLKIQRTQQEDSAVYLCASSSRDRRSAPQHFGDGTRLSIL.

This sequence joins TRBV30 and TRBJ2-3; 11 nucleotides line up with TRBD2. The germline V gene has CDR1 GTSNPN and CDR2 SVGIG (reference sequence). J gave up 2 bases and V 1 base, and 8 bases lay outside the gene matches. CDR3 length: 17 residues. The CDR3 nucleotides read TGTGCCTGGAGTGGGCTAGCGGGGGGACCCTACACAGATACGCAGTATTTT. Its translation: CAWSGLAGGPYTDTQYF.

The chain couples TRBV6-1 to TRBJ1-5, with a tentative D call TRBD1 (5 bases). This CDR3 region has 15 residues. V was pared by 5 bases and J by 2 bases, with 13 bases between. Germline V CDR1 and CDR2: MNHNS, SASEGT. CDR3 bases: TGTGCCAGCAGTAGACAGCCTTCCGGCAATCAGCCCCAGCATTTT. Its translation is CASSRQPSGNQPQHF.

The chain links TRBV5-6 to TRBJ2-7; 14 positions match TRBD2. Per germline, CDR1 SGHDT and CDR2 YYEEEE. V was clipped by 4 bases and J by 5 bases; unmatched bases: 17. CDR3 length: 19 amino acids. This CDR3 is CASSVGTSGGLLGFNEQYF. The CDR3 DNA reads TGTGCCAGCAGCGTCGGGACTAGCGGGGGTCTCTTGGGTTTTAACGAGCAGTACTTC.

This clone was counted between two and nine times. J is TRBJ2-3 and V is TRBV5-1; the match to TRBD2 covers 9 bases. From germline, CDR1 is SGHRS and CDR2 YFSETQ. V lost 2 bases to trimming and J lost 6 bases; unmatched junction nucleotides: 7. CDR3 length: 15 amino acids. This chain's CDR3 is CASSFVSGGGDTQYF. CDR3 nucleotide sequence: TGCGCCAGCAGCTTCGTTAGCGGGGGTGGGGATACGCAGTATTTT.

This chain links TRBV6-5 with TRBJ2-5; TRBD1 might be the D (6 bases). The CDR3 extends over 16 amino acids. V gave up 0 bases and J gave up 5 bases, with 16 bases separating them. CDR1 is MNHEY and CDR2 is SVGAGI in the germline V gene. CDR3 in DNA: TGTGCCAGCAGTTACTCGAAGGGGTGGGGGCAGGAGACCCAGTACTTC. Amino acid sequence: CASSYSKGWGQETQYF.

V and J are TRBV7-7 and TRBJ1-4; D remains ambiguous. V lost 3 bases and J 0 bases, leaving 8 bases between the germline ends. Germline V gene sequence: CDR1 SSHAT, CDR2 FNYEAQ (reference sequence). The CDR3 has 15 amino acids. The CDR3 spells CASSFGTATNEKLFF. CDR3 coding DNA: TGTGCCAGCAGCTTCGGAACAGCAACTAATGAAAAACTGTTTTTT.

The chain carries TRBV15 and TRBJ1-4; D is unclear. V was trimmed by 2 bases and J by 6 bases, leaving 7 bases between them. CDR3 length: 13 residues. The germline V gene encodes CDR1 LNHNV and CDR2 YYDKDF (reference sequence). The CDR3 protein is CATSRLPDEKLFF. The CDR3 DNA reads TGTGCCACCAGCAGACTCCCAGATGAAAAACTGTTTTTT. The full variable domain, its missing parts supplied by reference TRBV15 and TRBJ1-4, is DAMVIQNPRYQVTQFGKPVTLSCSQTLNHNVMYWYQQKSSQAPKLLFHYYDKDFNNEADTPDNFQSRRPNTSFCFLDIRSPGLGDTAMYLCATSRLPDEKLFFGSGTQLSVL.

The chain carries TRBV10-3 and TRBJ2-7, with D uncertain. Germline values: CDR1 ENHRY, CDR2 SYGVKD. Trimming took off 0 bases at V and 6 bases at J, with 12 bases between the two ends. This CDR3 is built from 14 residues. The CDR3 region has the DNA TGTGCCATCAGTGAGTCATTAGAGGTGGGCGAGCAGTACTTC. Translating gives CAISESLEVGEQYF.